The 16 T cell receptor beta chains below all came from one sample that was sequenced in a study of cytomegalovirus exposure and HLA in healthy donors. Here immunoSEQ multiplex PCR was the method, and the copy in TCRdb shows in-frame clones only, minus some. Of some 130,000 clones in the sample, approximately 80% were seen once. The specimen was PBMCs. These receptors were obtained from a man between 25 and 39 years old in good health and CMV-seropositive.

The CDR3 protein is CASSPYGDEQYF. The DNA of the CDR3 is TGTGCCAGCTCACCGTACGGGGACGAGCAGTACTTC. The V and J genes are TRBV18 and TRBJ2-7, with D maybe TRBD2 (5 bases). The CDR3 is 12 amino acids. Germline lookup yields CDR1 KGHSH and CDR2 LQKENI. V shed 3 bases and J shed 5 bases, with 8 bases lying between them.

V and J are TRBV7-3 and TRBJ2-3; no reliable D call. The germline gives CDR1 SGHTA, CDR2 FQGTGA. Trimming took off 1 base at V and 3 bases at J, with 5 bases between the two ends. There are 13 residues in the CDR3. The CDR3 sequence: CASSLIGTDTQYF. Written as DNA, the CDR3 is TGTGCCAGCAGCTTAATCGGGACAGATACGCAGTATTTT.

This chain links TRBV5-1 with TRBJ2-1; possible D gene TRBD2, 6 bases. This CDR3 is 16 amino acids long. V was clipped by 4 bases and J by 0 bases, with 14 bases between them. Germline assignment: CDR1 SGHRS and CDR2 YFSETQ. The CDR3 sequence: CASSAGTSVSYNEQFF. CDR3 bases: TGCGCCAGCAGCGCCGGGACTTCCGTCTCCTACAATGAGCAGTTCTTC.

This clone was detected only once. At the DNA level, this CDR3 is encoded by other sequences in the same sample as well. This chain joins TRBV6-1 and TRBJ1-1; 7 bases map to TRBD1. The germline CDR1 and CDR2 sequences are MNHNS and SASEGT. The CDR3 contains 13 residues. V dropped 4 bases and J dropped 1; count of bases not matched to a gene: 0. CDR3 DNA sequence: TGTGCCAGCAGTGGACAGGGGAACACTGAAGCTTTCTTT. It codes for CASSGQGNTEAFF.

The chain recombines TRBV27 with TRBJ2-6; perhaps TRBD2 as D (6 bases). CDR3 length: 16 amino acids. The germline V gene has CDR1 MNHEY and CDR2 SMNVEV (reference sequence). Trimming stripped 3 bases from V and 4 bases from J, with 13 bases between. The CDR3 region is CASSFLGGSGANVLTF. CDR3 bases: TGTGCCAGCAGTTTTTTGGGGGGTTCCGGGGCCAACGTCCTGACTTTC.

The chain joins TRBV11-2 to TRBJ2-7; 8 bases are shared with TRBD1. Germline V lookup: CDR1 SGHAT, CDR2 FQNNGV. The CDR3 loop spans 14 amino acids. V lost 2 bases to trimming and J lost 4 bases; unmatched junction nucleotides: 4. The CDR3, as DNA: TGTGCCAGCAGCTTACAGGGGGCGTTGTACGAGCAGTACTTC. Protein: CASSLQGALYEQYF.

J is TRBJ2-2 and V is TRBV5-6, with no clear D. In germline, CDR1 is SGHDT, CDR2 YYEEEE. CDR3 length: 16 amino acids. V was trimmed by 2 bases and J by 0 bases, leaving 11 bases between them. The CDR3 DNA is TGTGCCAGCAGCTTATCGGGTTTCTCGAACACCGGGGAGCTGTTTTTT. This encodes CASSLSGFSNTGELFF.

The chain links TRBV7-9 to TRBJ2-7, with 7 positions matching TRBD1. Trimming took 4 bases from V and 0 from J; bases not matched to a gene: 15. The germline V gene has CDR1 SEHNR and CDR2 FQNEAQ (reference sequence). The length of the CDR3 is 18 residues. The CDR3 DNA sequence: TGTGCCAGCAGCTCTTCGGACAGGACCCTTTCTATCTCCTACGAGCAGTACTTC. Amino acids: CASSSSDRTLSISYEQYF.

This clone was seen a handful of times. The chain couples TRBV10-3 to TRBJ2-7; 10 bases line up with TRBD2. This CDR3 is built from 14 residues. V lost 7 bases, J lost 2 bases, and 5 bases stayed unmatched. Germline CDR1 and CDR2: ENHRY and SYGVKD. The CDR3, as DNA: TGTGCCATCAATCCCAGCGGGGGGGCCTACGAGCAGTACTTC. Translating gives CAINPSGGAYEQYF.

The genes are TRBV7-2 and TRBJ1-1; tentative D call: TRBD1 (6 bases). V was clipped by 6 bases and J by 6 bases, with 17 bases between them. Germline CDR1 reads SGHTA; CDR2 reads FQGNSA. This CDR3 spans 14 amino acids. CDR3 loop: CASRRQASVSEAFF. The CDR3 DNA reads TGTGCCAGCAGGCGACAGGCCTCGGTTTCTGAAGCTTTCTTT.

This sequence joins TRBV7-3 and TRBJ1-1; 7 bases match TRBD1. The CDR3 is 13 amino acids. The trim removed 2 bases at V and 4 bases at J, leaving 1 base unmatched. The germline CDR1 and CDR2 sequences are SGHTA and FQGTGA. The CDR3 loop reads CASSLQGGTEAFF. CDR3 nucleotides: TGTGCCAGCAGCTTACAGGGGGGCACTGAAGCTTTCTTT.

CDR3 protein: CASSYGTSRNNEQFF. In DNA, the CDR3 is TGTGCCAGCAGTTACGGGACTAGCAGAAACAATGAGCAGTTCTTC. The chain links TRBV6-5 to TRBJ2-1, with 9 bases fitting TRBD2. After removal of 2 bases from V and 5 bases from J, the junction contained 4 bases not matched to a gene. The CDR3 length is 15 residues. Germline loops: CDR1 MNHEY, CDR2 SVGAGI.

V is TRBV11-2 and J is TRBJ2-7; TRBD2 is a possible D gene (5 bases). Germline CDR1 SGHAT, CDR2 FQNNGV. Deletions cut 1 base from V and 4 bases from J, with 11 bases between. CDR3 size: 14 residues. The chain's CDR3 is CASSLGAGEYEQYF. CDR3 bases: TGTGCCAGCAGCTTAGGGGCTGGGGAGTACGAGCAGTACTTC. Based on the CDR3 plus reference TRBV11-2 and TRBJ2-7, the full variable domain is EAGVAQSPRYKIIEKRQSVAFWCNPISGHATLYWYQQILGQGPKLLIQFQNNGVVDDSQLPKDRFSAERLKGVDSTLKIQPAKLEDSAVYLCASSLGAGEYEQYFGPGTRLTVT.

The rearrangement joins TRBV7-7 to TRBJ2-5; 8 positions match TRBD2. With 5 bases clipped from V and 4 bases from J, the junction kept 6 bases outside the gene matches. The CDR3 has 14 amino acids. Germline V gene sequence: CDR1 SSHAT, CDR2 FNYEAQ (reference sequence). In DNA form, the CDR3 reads TGTGCCAGCAGCACCTCGGGAGGGACAGAGACCCAGTACTTC. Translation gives CASSTSGGTETQYF.

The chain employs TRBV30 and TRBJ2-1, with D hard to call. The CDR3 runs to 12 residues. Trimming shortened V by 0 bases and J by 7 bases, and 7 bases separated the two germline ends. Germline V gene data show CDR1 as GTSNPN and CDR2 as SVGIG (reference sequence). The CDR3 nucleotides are TGTGCCTGGAGTGTTTTCGAGAATGAGCAGTTCTTC. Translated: CAWSVFENEQFF.

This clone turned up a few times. The DNA for the CDR3 is TGTGCCAGTAGGGAGAGGTTACACAATGAGCAGTTCTTC. This encodes CASRERLHNEQFF. The V and J genes are TRBV19 and TRBJ2-1; the D is unclear. The CDR3 spans 13 residues. Trimming stripped 6 bases from V and 5 bases from J, with 11 bases between. CDR1 and CDR2 from the germline V gene are LNHDA and SQIVND (reference sequence).